This T cell receptor beta chain comes out of a study of T-cell memory formation after mild COVID-19. TCRdb processed the 5' RACE reads anew with MiXCR; each CDR3 protein has one entry. Of fewer than 650,000 distinct CDR3 sequences in the sample, less than 25% were seen once. This clonotype was detected only a few times. The V segment lost 7 bases and the J segment 4 bases; nucleotides outside the gene matches: 10. CDR3 size: 14 residues. CDR1 and CDR2 from the germline V gene are SQVTM and ANQGSEA. The chain employs TRBV29-1 and TRBJ1-3, with 7 bases matching TRBD1. What was sequenced was PBMCs or a T cell subset sorted from them (not recorded which). The receptor's source is an adult woman who had mild COVID-19 (a few samples of this study predate the infection). Cell type and time point are not known. The CDR3 sequence: CSGTTGREGNTIYF. CDR3 coding DNA: TGCAGCGGCACGACAGGGAGGGAAGGAAACACCATATATTTT.